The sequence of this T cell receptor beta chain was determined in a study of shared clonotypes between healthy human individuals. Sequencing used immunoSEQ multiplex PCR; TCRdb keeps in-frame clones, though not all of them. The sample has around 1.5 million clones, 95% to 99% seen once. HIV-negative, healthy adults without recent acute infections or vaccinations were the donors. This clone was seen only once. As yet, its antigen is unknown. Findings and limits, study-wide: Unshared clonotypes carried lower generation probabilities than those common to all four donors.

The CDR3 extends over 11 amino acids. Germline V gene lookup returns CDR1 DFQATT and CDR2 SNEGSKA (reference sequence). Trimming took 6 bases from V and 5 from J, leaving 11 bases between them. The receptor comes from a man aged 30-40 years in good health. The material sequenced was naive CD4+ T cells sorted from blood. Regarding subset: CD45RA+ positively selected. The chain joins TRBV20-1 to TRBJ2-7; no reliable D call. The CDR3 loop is CSARQVHEQYF. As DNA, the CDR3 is TGCAGTGCCAGGCAGGTACACGAGCAGTACTTC.